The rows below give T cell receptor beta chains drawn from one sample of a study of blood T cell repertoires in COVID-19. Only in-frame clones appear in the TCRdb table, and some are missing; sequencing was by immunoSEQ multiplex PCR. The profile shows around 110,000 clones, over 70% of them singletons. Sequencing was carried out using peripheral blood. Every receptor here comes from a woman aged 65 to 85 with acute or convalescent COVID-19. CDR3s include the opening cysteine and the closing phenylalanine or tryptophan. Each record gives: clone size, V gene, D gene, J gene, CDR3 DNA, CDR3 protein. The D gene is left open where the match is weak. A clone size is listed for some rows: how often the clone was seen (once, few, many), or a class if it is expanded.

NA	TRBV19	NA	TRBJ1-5	TGTGCCAGTAGTAGGGAGGCGCTTCCCAATCAGCCCCAGCATTTT	CASSREALPNQPQHF
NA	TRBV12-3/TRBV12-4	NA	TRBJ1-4	TGTGCCAGCAGTGCTCTAAGAGGGGAAAAACTGTTTTTT	CASSALRGEKLFF
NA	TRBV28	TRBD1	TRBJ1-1	TGTGCCAGCAGGTGGGGACAGAGTAACACTGAAGCTTTCTTT	CASRWGQSNTEAFF
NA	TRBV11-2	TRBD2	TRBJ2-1	TGTGCCAGCAGCTCTCTAGCGGGAGGGGGTAATGAGCAGTTCTTC	CASSSLAGGGNEQFF
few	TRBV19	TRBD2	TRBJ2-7	TGTGCCAGTAGTAATCTTGGACTAGCGGGAGTGGGAGAGCAGTACTTC	CASSNLGLAGVGEQYF
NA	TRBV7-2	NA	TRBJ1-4	TGTGCCAGCAGCCGCCGGGATCTCGGACTTGGGGAAAAACTGTTTTTT	CASSRRDLGLGEKLFF
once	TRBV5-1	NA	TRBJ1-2	TGCGCCAGCAGCTTATCAGGGATTAGTGGCTACACCTTC	CASSLSGISGYTF
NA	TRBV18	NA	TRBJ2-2	TGTGCCAGCTCACCACCGAGGGATTCCGGGGAGCTGTTTTTT	CASSPPRDSGELFF
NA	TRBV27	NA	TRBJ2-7	TGTGCCAGCAGTTCATCAGGACACAACTCCTACGAGCAGTACTTC	CASSSSGHNSYEQYF
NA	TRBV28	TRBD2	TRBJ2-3	TGTGCCAGCAGTTTCCTAGCGGGAGCCACAGATACGCAGTATTTT	CASSFLAGATDTQYF
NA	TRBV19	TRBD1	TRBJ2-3	TGTGCCAGTAGTCCCGGGACAGGTCCCACAGATACGCAGTATTTT	CASSPGTGPTDTQYF
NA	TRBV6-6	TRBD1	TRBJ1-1	TGTGCCAGCAGTAGTGGACAGGGCGGTGGAGCTTTCTTT	CASSSGQGGGAFF
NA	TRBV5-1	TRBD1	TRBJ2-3	TGCGCCAGCAGCCCGGGACAGCCCACAGATACGCAGTATTTT	CASSPGQPTDTQYF
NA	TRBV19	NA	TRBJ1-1	TGTGCCAGTAGTCGTCCAGGGATGAACACTGAAGCTTTCTTT	CASSRPGMNTEAFF
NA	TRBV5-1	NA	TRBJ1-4	TGCGCCAGCAGCTTGGCAGGGGCGGGCGATGAAAAACTGTTTTTT	CASSLAGAGDEKLFF
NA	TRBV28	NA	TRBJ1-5	TGTGCCAGCAGGAGGGAGGAGGGTCAGCCCCAGCATTTT	CASRREEGQPQHF
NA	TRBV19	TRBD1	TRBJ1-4	TGTGCCAGTAGTAGACAGGGAGCTAATGAAAAACTGTTTTTT	CASSRQGANEKLFF
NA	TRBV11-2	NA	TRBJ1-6	TGTGCCAGCAGCTTAGGGCAAAATTCACCCCTCCACTTT	CASSLGQNSPLHF
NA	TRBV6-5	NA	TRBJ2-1	TGTGCCAGCAGCTCGACCCCCAGGAAGGAGCAGTTCTTC	CASSSTPRKEQFF
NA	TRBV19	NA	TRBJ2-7	TGTGCCAGTAGTATAGATCCGGGAGTACGCGAGCAGTACTTC	CASSIDPGVREQYF
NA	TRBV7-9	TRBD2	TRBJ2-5	TGTGCCAGCAGCCTCGGACTAGCGGGACAGACCCAGTACTTC	CASSLGLAGQTQYF
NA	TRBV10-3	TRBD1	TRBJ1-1	TGTGCCATCAGGGACAGGGGTGGCACTGAAGCTTTCTTT	CAIRDRGGTEAFF
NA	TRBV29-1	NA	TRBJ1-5	TGCAGCGTTGAGAGTTTGCGTAGCAATCAGCCCCAGCATTTT	CSVESLRSNQPQHF
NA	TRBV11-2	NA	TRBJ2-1	TGTGCCAGCAGCCCGACCGGGAGCTCCTACAATGAGCAGTTCTTC	CASSPTGSSYNEQFF
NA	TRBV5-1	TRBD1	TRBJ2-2	TGCGCCAGCAGCTTGCCCACAGGGGGCCCCGGGGAGCTGTTTTTT	CASSLPTGGPGELFF
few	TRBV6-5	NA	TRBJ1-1	TGTGCCAGCAGTTTAATGAACACTGAAGCTTTCTTT	CASSLMNTEAFF
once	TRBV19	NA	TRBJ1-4	TGTGCCAGTACGCGGGCCTCTGCAACTAATGAAAAACTGTTTTTT	CASTRASATNEKLFF
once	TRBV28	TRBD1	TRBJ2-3	TGTGCCAGCAGTTCTCGGGACAGGCCCACAGATACGCAGTATTTT	CASSSRDRPTDTQYF
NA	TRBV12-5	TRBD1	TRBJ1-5	TGTGCTAGTGGACGGACAGGAAGCAATCAGCCCCAGCATTTT	CASGRTGSNQPQHF
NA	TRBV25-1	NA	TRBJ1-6	TGTGCCAGCAGTTTCAGGGATAATTCACCCCTCCACTTT	CASSFRDNSPLHF
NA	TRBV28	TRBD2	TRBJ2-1	TGTGCCAGCAGCCCCCTCGGAGCTAGCGGGACCTACAATGAGCAGTTCTTC	CASSPLGASGTYNEQFF
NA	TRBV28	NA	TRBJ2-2	TGTGCCAGCAGTTTATCTCTAAACACCGGGGAGCTGTTTTTT	CASSLSLNTGELFF
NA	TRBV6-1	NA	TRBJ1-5	TGTGCCAGCAGTGATAGGCCAGGCTATAATCAGCCCCAGCATTTT	CASSDRPGYNQPQHF
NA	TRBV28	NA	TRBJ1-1	TGTGCCAGCAGACTTCCAGGGCTTCAGGCTTTCTTT	CASRLPGLQAFF
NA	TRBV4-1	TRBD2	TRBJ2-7	TGCGCCAGCAGCCAAGGTAATAGCGGGGCGCACCGCTCCTACGAGCAGTACTTC	CASSQGNSGAHRSYEQYF
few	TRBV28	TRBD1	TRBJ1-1	TGTGCCAGCAGTTCACGGACAGGGGGCTTGAACACTGAAGCTTTCTTT	CASSSRTGGLNTEAFF
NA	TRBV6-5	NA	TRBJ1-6	TGTGCCAGCAGGCAGGGGAATTCACCCCTCCACTTT	CASRQGNSPLHF
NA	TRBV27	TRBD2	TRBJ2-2	TGTGCCAGCAGTTTGTCCGGGACTACAGCCGGGGAGCTGTTTTTT	CASSLSGTTAGELFF
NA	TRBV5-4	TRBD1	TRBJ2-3	TGTGCCAGCAGCTTCGGGACAGACGGTCGGACAGATACGCAGTATTTT	CASSFGTDGRTDTQYF
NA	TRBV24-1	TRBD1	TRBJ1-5	TGTGCCACCAGTGGGGGACAGTCATATCAGCCCCAGCATTTT	CATSGGQSYQPQHF
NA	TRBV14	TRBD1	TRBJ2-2	TGTGCCAGCAGCCAAGAGACAGGGGGCCACGGGGAGCTGTTTTTT	CASSQETGGHGELFF
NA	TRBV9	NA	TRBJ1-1	TGTGCCAGCAGCCCCCACGGTAGCGGGAACACTGAAGCTTTCTTT	CASSPHGSGNTEAFF
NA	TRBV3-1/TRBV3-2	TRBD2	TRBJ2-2	TGTGCCAGCAGCCAAGAAAGCGGGGGGCTCACCGGGGAGCTGTTTTTT	CASSQESGGLTGELFF
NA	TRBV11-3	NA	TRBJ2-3	TGTGCCAGCAGCCGCAGCCGGGGGGCAAGCACAGATACGCAGTATTTT	CASSRSRGASTDTQYF
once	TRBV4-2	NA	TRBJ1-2	TGTGCCAGCAGCTACGGACAGCTTAACTATGGCTACACCTTC	CASSYGQLNYGYTF
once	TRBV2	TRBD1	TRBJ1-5	TGTGCCAGCAGATTAGGGACAGGGGGGGATAGCAATCAGCCCCAGCATTTT	CASRLGTGGDSNQPQHF
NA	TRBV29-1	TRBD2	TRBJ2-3	TGCAGCGTTGCAACTCAGGGCTCGAGCGGGGGCGCGACAGATACGCAGTATTTT	CSVATQGSSGGATDTQYF